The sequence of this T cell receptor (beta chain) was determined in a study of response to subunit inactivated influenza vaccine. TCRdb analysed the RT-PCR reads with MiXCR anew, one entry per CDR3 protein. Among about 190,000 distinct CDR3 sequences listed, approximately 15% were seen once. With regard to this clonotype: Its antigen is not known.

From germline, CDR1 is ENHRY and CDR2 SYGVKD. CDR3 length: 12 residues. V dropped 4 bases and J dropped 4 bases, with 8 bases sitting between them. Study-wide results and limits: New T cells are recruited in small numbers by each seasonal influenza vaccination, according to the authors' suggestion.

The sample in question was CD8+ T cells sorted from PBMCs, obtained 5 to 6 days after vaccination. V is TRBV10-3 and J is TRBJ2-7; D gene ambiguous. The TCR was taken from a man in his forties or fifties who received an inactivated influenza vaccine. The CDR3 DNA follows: TGTGCCATCAGTGGTAACGGATACGAGCAGTACTTC. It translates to CAISGNGYEQYF.